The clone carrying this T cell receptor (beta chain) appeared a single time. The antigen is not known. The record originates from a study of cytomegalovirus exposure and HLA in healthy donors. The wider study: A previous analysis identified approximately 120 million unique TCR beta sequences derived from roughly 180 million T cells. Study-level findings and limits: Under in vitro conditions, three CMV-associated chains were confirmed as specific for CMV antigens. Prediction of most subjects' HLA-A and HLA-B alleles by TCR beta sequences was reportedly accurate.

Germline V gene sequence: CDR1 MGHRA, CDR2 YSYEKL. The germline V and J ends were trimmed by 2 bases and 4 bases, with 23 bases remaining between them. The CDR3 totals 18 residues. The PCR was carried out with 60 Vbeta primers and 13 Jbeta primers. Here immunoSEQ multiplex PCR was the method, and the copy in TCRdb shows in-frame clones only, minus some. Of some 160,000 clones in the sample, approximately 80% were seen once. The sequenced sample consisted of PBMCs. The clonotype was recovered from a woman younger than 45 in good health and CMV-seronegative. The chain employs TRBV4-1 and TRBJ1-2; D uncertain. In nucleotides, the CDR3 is TGCGCCAGCAGCCAAAGAAGTGAGGCTCCGGGTATAGGCTATGGCTACACCTTC. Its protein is CASSQRSEAPGIGYGYTF.